Listed below are T cell receptor beta chains from one sample, sequenced in a study of early T cells in non-severe SARS-CoV-2 infection. TCRdb analysed the 5' RACE reads with MiXCR anew, one entry per CDR3 protein. This sample has some 85,000 distinct CDR3 sequences, with 12% to 15% found just once. The sample consisted of whole blood. The receptors here all came from an adult who was a healthcare worker with PCR-confirmed SARS-CoV-2 infection or an uninfected control (not recorded which). Both conserved end residues are part of each CDR3. D genes are given only for firm matches. Part of the rows lack a size; the others show once, few, many or a class for expanded clones.

j_gene,d_gene,v_gene,abundance,CDR3aa,CDR3nt
TRBJ2-7,.,TRBV6-7,many,CARRRDHSPREQYF,TGTGCCAGACGAAGGGACCATAGCCCCCGGGAGCAGTACTTC
TRBJ2-1,.,TRBV2,many,CASSFGGTGGNEQFF,TGTGCCAGCAGTTTTGGGGGGACCGGCGGGAATGAGCAGTTCTTC
TRBJ2-5,.,TRBV20-1,.,CSAEYRLEETQYF,TGCAGTGCCGAATATAGACTAGAAGAGACCCAGTACTTC
TRBJ1-4,TRBD1,TRBV7-9,few,CASSLPRGGEKLFF,TGTGCCAGCAGCTTACCCAGGGGGGGTGAAAAACTGTTTTTT
TRBJ2-7,.,TRBV20-1,few,CSARDRVGTLNWGGYEQYF,TGCAGTGCTAGAGATCGGGTAGGAACCCTCAACTGGGGCGGCTACGAGCAGTACTTC
TRBJ2-1,TRBD2,TRBV7-7,many,CASSQALLAGVNNEQFF,TGTGCTAGCAGCCAGGCCCTACTAGCGGGGGTAAACAATGAGCAGTTCTTC
TRBJ2-7,TRBD2,TRBV20-1,many,CSARHGDPTSGKSSYEQYF,TGCAGTGCTAGACACGGAGATCCAACTAGCGGGAAAAGCTCCTACGAGCAGTACTTC
TRBJ1-2,.,TRBV29-1,many,CSVGGNYGYTF,TGCAGCGTTGGTGGGAACTATGGCTACACCTTC
TRBJ2-2,TRBD1,TRBV7-2,many,CASSRGQGGELFF,TGTGCCAGCAGCCGTGGACAGGGCGGGGAGCTGTTTTTT
TRBJ2-3,.,TRBV6-2/TRBV6-3,many,CASSRGLPKAYTDTQYF,TGTGCCAGCAGCCGGGGACTTCCCAAGGCCTACACAGATACGCAGTATTTT
TRBJ1-6,.,TRBV5-1,few,CASSPGTFDLPLHF,TGCGCCAGCAGCCCGGGGACTTTCGACCTTCCCCTCCACTTT
TRBJ2-2,.,TRBV5-1,many,CASSLFAERSAGELFF,TGCGCCAGCAGCTTGTTTGCTGAACGTAGCGCCGGGGAGCTGTTTTTT
TRBJ1-2,.,TRBV20-1,few,CSASGRVGGWYGYTF,TGCAGTGCTAGCGGTCGAGTGGGCGGTTGGTATGGCTACACCTTC
TRBJ1-2,TRBD1,TRBV6-1,many,CASTQTGRYGYTF,TGTGCCAGCACCCAGACAGGGCGGTATGGCTACACCTTC
TRBJ2-7,TRBD2,TRBV28,.,CASSTSGGRHEQYF,TGTGCCAGCAGTACTAGCGGGGGGCGACACGAGCAGTACTTC
TRBJ1-2,.,TRBV6-5,many,CASSSSLHRAHYGYTF,TGTGCCAGCAGTTCTTCCCTTCACAGGGCGCACTATGGCTACACCTTC
TRBJ2-1,TRBD2,TRBV9,.,CASSVSSGVPYNEQFF,TGTGCCAGCAGCGTCAGTAGCGGGGTCCCCTACAATGAGCAGTTCTTC
TRBJ2-7,.,TRBV6-5,.,CASSYGRVGNYEQYF,TGTGCCAGCAGTTATGGCCGGGTTGGTAACTACGAGCAGTACTTC
TRBJ2-3,TRBD2,TRBV5-1,few,CASSSVTSSDTQYF,TGCGCCAGCAGCTCGGTGACTAGCTCAGATACGCAGTATTTT
TRBJ1-2,.,TRBV25-1,.,CASSEYGQAHGYTF,TGTGCCAGCAGTGAATATGGGCAGGCTCATGGCTACACCTTC
TRBJ2-7,.,TRBV7-8,.,CASSLAGRIYEQYF,TGTGCCAGCAGCTTAGCGGGGCGGATCTACGAGCAGTACTTC
TRBJ1-1,.,TRBV11-3,many,CASSLAGTNTEAFF,TGTGCCAGCAGCTTAGCGGGGACGAACACTGAAGCTTTCTTT
TRBJ1-6,.,TRBV30,few,CAWREMGLYNSPLHF,TGTGCCTGGAGGGAAATGGGACTGTATAATTCACCCCTCCACTTT
TRBJ2-7,TRBD2,TRBV4-3,many,CASSPRLAGGSEQYF,TGCGCCAGCAGCCCCCGACTAGCGGGGGGCAGCGAGCAGTACTTC
TRBJ2-5,.,TRBV11-2,many,CASSWRGETGAQETQYF,TGTGCCAGCAGCTGGCGGGGAGAGACAGGTGCCCAAGAGACCCAGTACTTC
TRBJ1-6,.,TRBV7-2,.,CASSLALMLGTNNSPLHF,TGTGCCAGCAGCTTAGCGTTGATGCTGGGCACCAATAATTCACCCCTCCACTTT
TRBJ2-3,.,TRBV7-8,many,CASSLSVPSTDTQYF,TGTGCCAGCAGCTTATCAGTGCCTAGCACAGATACGCAGTATTTT
TRBJ1-4,.,TRBV11-2,.,CASSLGDLRSGEKLFF,TGTGCCAGCAGCTTAGGGGATCTCCGGTCGGGTGAAAAACTGTTTTTT
TRBJ1-3,.,TRBV11-3,few,CASSLDGNTIYF,TGTGCCAGCAGCTTAGATGGGAACACCATATATTTT
TRBJ2-7,.,TRBV7-2,many,CASSSGTGYEQYF,TGTGCCAGCAGCTCCGGGACCGGTTACGAGCAGTACTTC
TRBJ2-7,.,TRBV7-9,many,CASSLGAPAYEQYF,TGTGCCAGCAGCTTAGGTGCGCCAGCCTACGAGCAGTACTTC
TRBJ1-5,.,TRBV20-1,.,CSARIGEGNQPQHF,TGCAGTGCTAGAATCGGGGAGGGGAATCAGCCCCAGCATTTT
TRBJ1-2,.,TRBV29-1,.,CSAGTGHYGYTF,TGCAGCGCCGGCACAGGGCATTATGGCTACACCTTC
TRBJ2-2,.,TRBV6-1,many,CASSEWVAGELFF,TGTGCCAGCAGTGAATGGGTAGCCGGGGAGCTGTTTTTT
TRBJ2-7,.,TRBV10-1,few,CAPIGTGPGFYEQYF,TGCGCCCCCATCGGGACCGGGCCGGGATTCTACGAGCAGTACTTC
TRBJ1-1,TRBD1,TRBV9,many,CASSVGLQGRHMNTEAFF,TGTGCCAGCAGCGTAGGCCTACAGGGGAGACACATGAACACTGAAGCTTTCTTT
TRBJ2-5,.,TRBV2,many,CASGGRTGETQYF,TGTGCCAGCGGAGGGAGGACTGGCGAGACCCAGTACTTC
TRBJ1-2,TRBD1,TRBV12-3/TRBV12-4,.,CASSPTVGQGNYGYTF,TGTGCCAGCAGTCCGACCGTCGGACAGGGGAACTATGGCTACACCTTC
TRBJ2-1,.,TRBV4-2,few,CASSQDAWSQFF,TGTGCCAGCAGCCAAGATGCTTGGTCGCAGTTCTTC
TRBJ1-5,.,TRBV11-2,few,CASSLSATQPQHF,TGTGCCAGCAGCTTAAGCGCCACGCAGCCCCAGCATTTT
TRBJ1-6,TRBD1,TRBV2,many,CASRVRDRDNSPLHF,TGTGCCAGCAGGGTCCGGGACAGAGATAATTCACCCCTCCACTTT
TRBJ2-4,.,TRBV12-3/TRBV12-4,.,CASSLGGGIVNIQYF,TGTGCCAGCAGTTTAGGTGGGGGGATCGTAAACATTCAGTACTTC
TRBJ1-5,.,TRBV3-1,few,CASSRLLGGPQHF,TGTGCCAGCAGCCGGCTCTTAGGGGGGCCCCAGCATTTT
TRBJ2-3,.,TRBV4-3,few,CASSQEWSATDTQYF,TGCGCCAGCAGCCAAGAATGGAGCGCAACAGATACGCAGTATTTT
TRBJ2-2,TRBD1,TRBV5-1,.,CASSWGQGSTGELFF,TGCGCCAGCAGCTGGGGACAGGGGAGCACCGGGGAGCTGTTTTTT